These 25 T cell receptor beta chains originate from one sample sequenced in a study of T cell responses to AZD1222 COVID-19 vaccine. The protocol was immunoSEQ multiplex PCR, while the TCRdb copy is restricted to in-frame clones and leaves out a portion. The table records 75,000 to 85,000 clones, approximately 80% of them present only once. Sequenced material: peripheral blood, taken 28 days after the second dose of the MenACWY control vaccine. These receptors were obtained from an adult who received the MenACWY meningococcal vaccine as a control.

The chain couples TRBV7-9 to TRBJ1-2; the D gene is possibly TRBD1 (6 bases). This CDR3 has 15 amino acids. Trimming pared 2 bases from V and 0 bases from J, leaving 10 bases between. Germline CDR1 and CDR2: SEHNR and FQNEAQ (reference sequence). CDR3 DNA sequence: TGTGCCAGCAGCTTAAATTCAGGGGCTAACTATGGCTACACCTTC. Protein: CASSLNSGANYGYTF.

The genes are TRBV5-1 and TRBJ2-6; D is undetermined. Per germline, CDR1 SGHRS and CDR2 YFSETQ. Trimming removed 0 bases at V and 0 bases at J, with 10 bases between. The CDR3 contains 17 residues. The chain's CDR3 is CASSLEPQSSGANVLTF. The CDR3 nucleotides are TGCGCCAGCAGCTTGGAACCACAGAGCTCTGGGGCCAACGTCCTGACTTTC. Combining the CDR3 with reference TRBV5-1 and TRBJ2-6 gives the whole variable domain KAGVTQTPRYLIKTRGQQVTLSCSPISGHRSVSWYQQTPGQGLQFLFEYFSETQRNKGNFPGRFSGRQFSNSRSEMNVSTLELGDSALYLCASSLEPQSSGANVLTFGAGSRLTVL.

The CDR3 DNA is TGCAGCGCGCGGACTAGCGGGGACAATGAGCAGTTCTTC. Translating gives CSARTSGDNEQFF. This rearrangement joins TRBV29-1 to TRBJ2-1; 12 positions agree with TRBD2. Germline CDR1 is SQVTM and CDR2 is ANQGSEA. The CDR3 contains 13 residues. V lost 7 bases and J lost 5; bases outside the gene matches: 3.

This clone appeared once. V is TRBV27 and J is TRBJ2-7, with TRBD1 matching over 9 bases. The CDR3 covers 15 residues. Germline-derived CDR1 and CDR2 are MNHEY and SMNVEV (reference sequence). V was clipped by 5 bases and J by 1 base; unmatched bases: 6. CDR3 protein: CASSLRTGVSYEQYF. In DNA form, the CDR3 reads TGTGCCAGCAGTCTACGGACAGGGGTTTCCTACGAGCAGTACTTC.

The J gene is TRBJ2-3, the V gene TRBV11-2; a weak D match, TRBD2 (5 bases). The germline V gene encodes CDR1 SGHAT and CDR2 FQNNGV. V dropped 10 bases and J dropped 0 bases, with 14 bases sitting between them. The CDR3 length is 14 residues. This CDR3 is CATSGKISTDTQYF. CDR3 in DNA: TGTGCCACATCGGGGAAGATAAGCACAGATACGCAGTATTTT.

The chain carries TRBV5-1 and TRBJ2-5; TRBD2 might be the D (7 bases). The CDR3 covers 15 residues. Germline assignment: CDR1 SGHRS and CDR2 YFSETQ. The V end lost 0 bases, the J end lost 5 bases, and 14 bases lay between the germline ends. The CDR3 DNA sequence: TGCGCCAGCAGCTTGGAGGGGGGGATGCGGGAGACCCAGTACTTC. Translation: CASSLEGGMRETQYF.

Only one count was recorded for this clone. This rearrangement joins TRBV6-5 to TRBJ1-1; D is ambiguous. The CDR3 spans 13 residues. The germline V and J ends were trimmed by 6 bases and 1 base, with 9 bases remaining between them. Germline CDR1 MNHEY, CDR2 SVGAGI. The CDR3 DNA reads TGTGCCAGCAGGAATAGTAGGAACACTGAAGCTTTCTTT. Its protein is CASRNSRNTEAFF.

This rearrangement joins TRBV2 to TRBJ2-1; D gene uncertain. Germline CDR1 SNHLY, CDR2 FYNNEI. V shed 7 bases and J shed 8 bases, with 9 bases lying between them. This CDR3 is built from 11 residues. For the CDR3, the DNA is TGTGCCAGCACGTGGGAACATGAGCAGTTCTTC. Its translation is CASTWEHEQFF. The whole variable domain, filled in from reference TRBV2 and TRBJ2-1, reads EPEVTQTPSHQVTQMGQEVILRCVPISNHLYFYWYRQILGQKVEFLVSFYNNEISEKSEIFDDQFSVERPDGSNFTLKIRSTKLEDSAMYFCASTWEHEQFFGPGTRLTVL.

The rearrangement joins TRBV19 to TRBJ1-3; D is uncertain. The CDR3 loop spans 13 amino acids. Germline CDR1 is LNHDA and CDR2 is SQIVND (reference sequence). With 4 bases removed from V and 7 bases from J, the gap between germline ends came to 11 bases. The CDR3 sequence: CASSKTGGNTIYF. As DNA, the CDR3 is TGTGCCAGTAGTAAAACCGGTGGCAACACCATATATTTT. The variable domain in full, completed from reference TRBV19 and TRBJ1-3, reads DGGITQSPKYLFRKEGQNVTLSCEQNLNHDAMYWYRQDPGQGLRLIYYSQIVNDFQKGDIAEGYSVSREKKESFPLTVTSAQKNPTAFYLCASSKTGGNTIYFGEGSWLTVV.

This clone was found once. The rearrangement joins TRBV28 to TRBJ2-2, with 10 positions matching TRBD1. Trimming took 8 bases from V and 4 from J; bases not matched to a gene: 1. This CDR3 contains 13 residues. Per germline, CDR1 MDHEN and CDR2 SYDVKM. CDR3 DNA sequence: TGTGCCAGCCGGGACAGGGGCACCGGGGAGCTGTTTTTT. Translation gives CASRDRGTGELFF.

The chain uses TRBV20-1 and TRBJ1-2, with unresolved D. CDR1 is DFQATT and CDR2 is SNEGSKA in the germline V gene (reference sequence). Trimming left V 5 bases short and J 4 bases short, with 8 bases between. This CDR3 has 11 amino acids. CDR3: CSAPGGYGYTF. The CDR3 DNA reads TGCAGTGCTCCCGGCGGCTATGGCTACACCTTC.

The V gene is TRBV5-6, the J gene TRBJ2-1, with D uncertain. The CDR3 runs 17 residues. CDR1 SGHDT and CDR2 YYEEEE come from the germline V gene. V lost 4 bases to trimming and J lost 0 bases, with 17 bases between them. CDR3 loop: CASSPWAPFSSYNEQFF. CDR3 DNA sequence: TGTGCCAGCAGCCCTTGGGCACCTTTTAGCTCCTACAATGAGCAGTTCTTC.

This clone was detected only once. The rearrangement uses TRBV2 and TRBJ2-1; D is perhaps TRBD1 (6 bases). Germline lookup yields CDR1 SNHLY and CDR2 FYNNEI. V lost 2 bases, J lost 7 bases, and 15 bases lay in between. The CDR3 has 15 amino acids. The chain's CDR3 is CASSERGQPGNEQFF. The DNA for the CDR3 is TGTGCCAGCAGTGAACGTGGACAGCCTGGAAATGAGCAGTTCTTC.

The count of this clone is one. The genes are TRBV9 and TRBJ1-2; D remains ambiguous. Germline V gives CDR1 SGDLS, CDR2 YYNGEE. The CDR3 contains 9 residues. CDR3 region: CESLAGYTF. In nucleotides, the CDR3 is TGTGAGAGCTTGGCGGGCTACACCTTC.

V is TRBV4-3 and J is TRBJ2-7, with a weak D call TRBD2 (5 bases). The germline V and J ends were trimmed by 0 bases and 6 bases, with 15 bases remaining between them. Looked up from germline, CDR1 is LGHNA and CDR2 is YSLEER. The CDR3 length is 15 residues. The DNA for the CDR3 is TGCGCCAGCAGCCAAGATCGATGGACCGGAGGCGAGCAGTACTTC. Its protein product is CASSQDRWTGGEQYF.

The chain uses TRBV2 and TRBJ1-3, with 8 bases identical to TRBD1. This CDR3 is 14 amino acids long. Looked up from germline, CDR1 is SNHLY and CDR2 is FYNNEI. V was pared by 7 bases and J by 4 bases, with 6 bases of the junction left unmatched. The CDR3 reads CASKRDRSGNTIYF. The CDR3 DNA reads TGTGCCAGCAAAAGGGACAGGAGCGGAAACACCATATATTTT.

In this sample, this clone turned up once. This chain joins TRBV5-1 and TRBJ2-2, with D possibly being TRBD1 or TRBD2 (6 bases each). The CDR3 totals 15 residues. Trimming cost V 2 bases and J 5 bases, with 13 bases left between them. Germline V gene sequence: CDR1 SGHRS, CDR2 YFSETQ. CDR3: CASSFTGATTGELFF. CDR3 bases: TGCGCCAGCAGCTTTACGGGGGCGACGACCGGGGAGCTGTTTTTT.

This clone was seen only once. The gene calls are TRBV10-3 and TRBJ1-1; TRBD1 matches at 7 bases. V shed 6 bases, J shed 4 bases, and the junction held 5 bases outside the gene matches. Germline values: CDR1 ENHRY, CDR2 SYGVKD. The CDR3 runs 13 residues. CDR3 in DNA: TGTGCCATCAGGGAGGGGGCGCCCACTGAAGCTTTCTTT. Translation: CAIREGAPTEAFF.

The CDR3 region is CAWSGQDANQPQHF. The CDR3 nucleotides are TGTGCCTGGAGTGGTCAGGACGCCAATCAGCCCCAGCATTTT. The chain uses TRBV30 and TRBJ1-5, with no clear D. Per germline, CDR1 GTSNPN and CDR2 SVGIG (reference sequence). The CDR3 loop spans 14 amino acids. The germline V and J ends were trimmed by 1 base and 3 bases, with 10 bases remaining between them.

V gene TRBV7-8 combines with J gene TRBJ2-2; perhaps D is TRBD1 or TRBD2 (6 bases each). V gave up 0 bases and J gave up 7 bases, with 12 bases separating them. Germline V gene lookup returns CDR1 SGHVS and CDR2 FQNEAQ. This CDR3 contains 15 residues. The CDR3 is CASSLAQGGGGELFF. The CDR3 DNA is TGTGCCAGCAGCTTAGCGCAAGGAGGGGGCGGGGAGCTGTTTTTT.

This chain uses TRBV6-6 with TRBJ2-2; 10 bases are a match to TRBD2. The CDR3 is 18 residues long. Germline CDR1 and CDR2: MNHNY and SVGAGI (reference sequence). The trim removed 5 bases at V and 6 bases at J, leaving 15 bases unmatched. The CDR3 here is CASSRRVSGLAGAGELFF. The CDR3 DNA reads TGTGCCAGCAGTCGACGGGTATCAGGGCTAGCGGGAGCCGGGGAGCTGTTTTTT.

The chain is built from TRBV15 and TRBJ2-3; D unclear. CDR3 length equals 15 residues. V was pared by 0 bases and J by 5 bases, with 12 bases between. Per germline, CDR1 LNHNV and CDR2 YYDKDF (reference sequence). The CDR3 spells CATSRDQVWKDTQYF. The CDR3 region has the DNA TGTGCCACCAGCAGAGATCAGGTTTGGAAAGATACGCAGTATTTT. Together with reference TRBV15 and TRBJ2-3, the CDR3 gives the full variable domain: DAMVIQNPRYQVTQFGKPVTLSCSQTLNHNVMYWYQQKSSQAPKLLFHYYDKDFNNEADTPDNFQSRRPNTSFCFLDIRSPGLGDTAMYLCATSRDQVWKDTQYFGPGTRLTVL.

This rearrangement joins TRBV7-6 to TRBJ2-2, with D tentatively TRBD1 or TRBD2 (5 bases each). The V end was cut by 1 base, the J end by 7 bases, with 13 bases between. Germline V CDR1 and CDR2: SGHVS, FNYEAQ. This CDR3 is 15 amino acids long. The CDR3 region has the DNA TGTGCCAGCAGCTTAGGGGACCAGGGTGGCGGGGAGCTGTTTTTT. Residues: CASSLGDQGGGELFF.

This chain links TRBV30 with TRBJ2-4, with unresolved D. The CDR3 loop spans 12 amino acids. The ends were cut back, 8 bases at V and 9 bases at J, with 17 bases in the middle. Germline V gene lookup returns CDR1 GTSNPN and CDR2 SVGIG (reference sequence). CDR3 sequence reads: CAGTEGSAIQYF. CDR3 nucleotide sequence: TGTGCCGGCACCGAAGGGTCCGCCATTCAGTACTTC.

This chain uses TRBV30 with TRBJ1-1, with unresolved D. CDR1 and CDR2 from the germline V gene are GTSNPN and SVGIG (reference sequence). Trimming took 2 bases from V and 4 from J, leaving 11 bases between them. The CDR3 sequence is 13 residues long. CDR3 DNA: TGTGCCTGGAGTTCCCAAAGCGGCACTGAAGCTTTCTTT. Translated, it gives CAWSSQSGTEAFF. The entire variable domain, with the rest obtained from reference TRBV30 and TRBJ1-1, is as follows: SQTIHQWPATLVQPVGSPLSLECTVEGTSNPNLYWYRQAAGRGLQLLFYSVGIGQISSEVPQNLSASRPQDRQFILSSKKLLLSDSGFYLCAWSSQSGTEAFFGQGTRLTVV.